Listed here are 15 T cell receptor beta chains from one sample, sequenced in a study of blood T cell repertoires in COVID-19. Some clones are missing from TCRdb's copy, which holds only in-frame ones; the method was immunoSEQ multiplex PCR. The table includes approximately 170,000 clones, under 95% detected once. The sequencing sample was made of peripheral blood. These receptors were taken from a man aged 18 to 29 with COVID-19, enrolled during active disease.

The chain joins TRBV27 to TRBJ1-5, with D possibly TRBD1 on 5 matching bases. The V end lost 5 bases, the J end lost 7 bases, and 12 bases lay between the germline ends. The CDR3 totals 13 residues. From germline, CDR1 is MNHEY and CDR2 SMNVEV (reference sequence). CDR3 nucleotide sequence: TGTGCCAGCAGTGATACAGGTCCGCAGCCCCAGCATTTT. Its translation: CASSDTGPQPQHF.

Regarding this clone: One end of the junction does not line up with germline, which may come from a read error. V usage is TRBV20-1 and J usage is TRBJ2-7, with TRBD1 matching 9 bases. The CDR3 has 11 amino acids. Germline CDR1 is DFQATT and CDR2 is SNEGSKA (reference sequence). The CDR3 DNA reads as TGCAGTGCCCTCAGGGAGGGACAGGGAACCTTC. This encodes CSALREGQGTF.

The gene calls are TRBV2 and TRBJ2-2; 10 bases line up with TRBD2. This CDR3 contains 16 residues. From germline, CDR1 is SNHLY and CDR2 FYNNEI. V lost 3 bases and J lost 5; bases outside the gene matches: 6. The CDR3 region has the DNA TGTGCCAGCAGTGAGGGCCTAGCGGGAGTTACCGGGGAGCTGTTTTTT. This encodes CASSEGLAGVTGELFF.

The chain couples TRBV27 to TRBJ2-3; 9 nucleotides line up with TRBD2. The V gene end was trimmed by 5 bases and the J gene end by 7 bases; junction bases not matched to a gene: 13. The CDR3 sequence is 16 residues long. Germline V gene sequence: CDR1 MNHEY, CDR2 SMNVEV (reference sequence). CDR3 in amino acids: CASSPLLREGHNTQYF. CDR3 DNA: TGTGCCAGCAGTCCCCTATTGCGGGAGGGCCATAATACGCAGTATTTT.

The genes are TRBV4-1 and TRBJ2-7; maybe TRBD2 (6 bases). Trimming took 1 base from V and 0 from J, leaving 10 bases between them. Germline CDR1 MGHRA, CDR2 YSYEKL. This CDR3 comprises 15 residues. CDR3 residues: CASSQGGAASYEQYF. DNA for the CDR3: TGCGCCAGCAGCCAAGGCGGGGCTGCCTCCTACGAGCAGTACTTC.

Note on this clone: Other DNA sequences in the same sample also yield this CDR3. This chain connects TRBV27 to TRBJ2-7; 9 bases line up with TRBD2. V was pared by 0 bases and J by 7 bases, with 1 base of the junction left unmatched. Germline V gives CDR1 MNHEY, CDR2 SMNVEV (reference sequence). The CDR3 has 13 residues. This CDR3 reads CASSLSLAGEQYF. The CDR3 DNA is TGTGCCAGCAGTTTATCGCTAGCGGGGGAGCAGTACTTC.

The chain couples TRBV9 to TRBJ2-2; 11 bases agree with TRBD1. Trimming took 3 bases from V and 7 from J; bases not matched to a gene: 5. The CDR3 has 15 residues. From germline, CDR1 is SGDLS and CDR2 YYNGEE. The CDR3 DNA reads TGTGCCAGCAGCGAAAGGACAGGGGGCTTCGGGGAGCTGTTTTTT. Its protein product is CASSERTGGFGELFF.

This clone came up a few times. The chain carries TRBV7-2 and TRBJ2-3; D possibly corresponds to TRBD2 (6 bases). Per germline, CDR1 SGHTA and CDR2 FQGNSA. The CDR3 is 15 residues long. V lost 1 base and J lost 0, with 8 bases in between. Here the CDR3 DNA reads TGTGCCAGCAGCTTAGTGGGACTTAGCACAGATACGCAGTATTTT. Translated: CASSLVGLSTDTQYF.

This clone was detected a few times. The chain combines TRBV15 with TRBJ1-5; 9 nucleotides match TRBD1. V lost 2 bases to trimming and J lost 6 bases; unmatched junction nucleotides: 8. The germline V gene has CDR1 LNHNV and CDR2 YYDKDF (reference sequence). The CDR3 length is 16 residues. In DNA form, the CDR3 reads TGTGCCACCAGCAGACAATTCGGACAGGGGCTTCAGCCCCAGCATTTT. The encoded protein is CATSRQFGQGLQPQHF.

The chain links TRBV5-1 to TRBJ2-7; 12 bases match TRBD2. CDR1 and CDR2 (germline): SGHRS, YFSETQ. This CDR3 has 14 amino acids. V gave up 3 bases and J gave up 4 bases; unmatched junction bases: 2. CDR3 nucleotides: TGCGCCAGCAGCTGGACTAGCGGGACATACGAGCAGTACTTC. It specifies CASSWTSGTYEQYF.

The CDR3 DNA reads TGCGCCAGCAGCTCCGGAGTACAGGGTATGGACACAGATACGCAGTATTTT. This sequence encodes CASSSGVQGMDTDTQYF. The rearrangement links TRBV5-1 to TRBJ2-3, with D perhaps matching TRBD1 (6 bases). The CDR3 covers 17 residues. Trimming took 3 bases from V and 2 from J, leaving 19 bases between them. Germline-derived CDR1 and CDR2 are SGHRS and YFSETQ. The variable domain in full, completed from reference TRBV5-1 and TRBJ2-3, reads KAGVTQTPRYLIKTRGQQVTLSCSPISGHRSVSWYQQTPGQGLQFLFEYFSETQRNKGNFPGRFSGRQFSNSRSEMNVSTLELGDSALYLCASSSGVQGMDTDTQYFGPGTRLTVL.

The chain employs TRBV13 and TRBJ2-2; D gene uncertain. CDR3 size: 12 residues. Germline V gene data show CDR1 as PRHDT and CDR2 as FYEKMQ (reference sequence). The V end was cut by 1 base, the J end by 5 bases, with 2 bases between. The CDR3 DNA reads TGTGCCAGCAGCTTAGTAACCGGGGAGCTGTTTTTT. This sequence encodes CASSLVTGELFF.

The chain has TRBV2 and TRBJ1-5; D may be TRBD1 (5 bases). Germline-derived CDR1 and CDR2 are SNHLY and FYNNEI. Trimming took 8 bases from V and 0 from J, leaving 14 bases between them. The CDR3 is made up of 15 amino acids. The CDR3 sequence is CASQKLRGSNQPQHF. The DNA of the CDR3 is TGTGCCAGCCAAAAGCTAAGGGGTAGCAATCAGCCCCAGCATTTT.

This chain joins TRBV4-1 and TRBJ2-1; TRBD2 matches 14 bases. The length of the CDR3 is 21 residues. The J segment lost 1 base and the V segment lost 2 bases, leaving 13 bases of the junction unmatched. Germline V lookup: CDR1 MGHRA, CDR2 YSYEKL. The CDR3 nucleotides are TGCGCCAGCAGCCAACCCCCCCCGGGACTAGCGGGAGTCCATTCCTACAATGAGCAGTTCTTC. Protein sequence: CASSQPPPGLAGVHSYNEQFF.

The CDR3 is CASSHLGQGRLEAFF. The CDR3 coding sequence is TGTGCCAGCAGCCACCTCGGACAGGGAAGACTTGAAGCTTTCTTT. The chain links TRBV5-6 to TRBJ1-1; 8 bases fit TRBD1. The V gene's germline CDR1 is SGHDT and CDR2 YYEEEE. V lost 4 bases, J lost 7 bases, and 12 bases stayed unmatched. CDR3 length: 15 residues.